Presented here are 14 T cell receptor beta chains from one specimen sequenced in a study of blood T cell repertoires in COVID-19 (dated by TCRdb to about 2020). The library was obtained by the immunoSEQ multiplex PCR assay. The source is immuneACCESS, and TCRdb retained only in-frame sequences with V and J called. Part of the clones is not carried over; for the studies checked, unresolved V genes explain less than half of this, and the remainder is unexplained. Within this sample are about 64,000 clones, with 75% to 85% of them counted one time only. Over 10% of the sample is in the top ten clones. Sequencing was performed on peripheral blood. The receptors were sampled from a human donor in a cohort sampled during active COVID-19.

The rearrangement joins TRBV29-1 to TRBJ2-7; TRBD2 aligns across 12 bases. The CDR3 sequence is 12 residues long. Germline CDR1 SQVTM, CDR2 ANQGSEA. V shed 7 bases, J shed 5 bases, and the junction held 3 bases outside the gene matches. CDR3 loop: CSAWTSGDEQYF. In nucleotides, the CDR3 is TGCAGCGCCTGGACTAGCGGGGACGAGCAGTACTTC.

V gene TRBV28 combines with J gene TRBJ1-2; TRBD1 aligns across 7 bases. This CDR3 comprises 16 residues. J lost 6 bases, V lost 3 bases, and 13 bases had no gene match. Germline V gene sequence: CDR1 MDHEN, CDR2 SYDVKM. The CDR3 protein is CASSFLVYQGVNGYTF. The CDR3, as DNA: TGTGCCAGCAGTTTCCTCGTGTACCAGGGGGTTAATGGCTACACCTTC.

This chain joins TRBV20-1 and TRBJ1-5, with 7 bases that match TRBD1. The CDR3 contains 13 residues. Germline V gene sequence: CDR1 DFQATT, CDR2 SNEGSKA (reference sequence). Trimming took 3 bases from V and 6 from J; bases not matched to a gene: 5. CDR3 DNA: TGCAGTGCTAGTTTGAGGGGGCTTCAGCCCCAGCATTTT. Its translation is CSASLRGLQPQHF.

The J gene is TRBJ2-7, the V gene TRBV11-3; no definite D call. Germline assignment: CDR1 SGHNT and CDR2 YENEEA. CDR3 size: 15 residues. V lost 5 bases and J 0 bases, leaving 14 bases between the germline ends. The CDR3 here is CASSRILRNSYEQYF. Written as DNA, the CDR3 is TGTGCCAGCAGCCGGATCCTGCGGAACTCCTACGAGCAGTACTTC.

J is TRBJ2-7 and V is TRBV3-1 (or the pseudogene TRBV3-2); 9 bases align to TRBD2. The V segment lost 0 bases and the J segment 4 bases; nucleotides outside the gene matches: 4. Germline assignment: CDR1 LGHDT and CDR2 YNNKEL (reference sequence). The CDR3 extends over 15 amino acids. CDR3 in DNA: TGTGCCAGCAGCCAAGATTCTAGCGGGGCGTACGAGCAGTACTTC. Amino acid sequence: CASSQDSSGAYEQYF.

V gene TRBV27 combines with J gene TRBJ1-2, with D possibly being TRBD1 (6 bases). V was clipped by 5 bases and J by 4 bases, with 11 bases between them. CDR1 is MNHEY, CDR2 SMNVEV, per germline (reference sequence). The CDR3 extends over 13 amino acids. For the CDR3, the DNA is TGTGCCAGCAGTGAGACAGGTTCCTATGGCTACACCTTC. Its translation: CASSETGSYGYTF.

The V call is TRBV6-1, the J call TRBJ2-1, with a weak D call TRBD1 (5 bases). CDR1 is MNHNS, CDR2 SASEGT, per germline. This CDR3 is 14 amino acids long. Trimming stripped 0 bases from V and 8 bases from J, with 11 bases between. The CDR3 loop reads CASSEATVPHEQFF. In nucleotides, the CDR3 is TGTGCCAGCAGTGAAGCGACAGTCCCCCATGAGCAGTTCTTC.

This sequence joins TRBV19 and TRBJ1-6; 7 nucleotides agree with TRBD1. V shed 4 bases, J shed 13 bases, and the junction held 10 bases outside the gene matches. CDR3 length equals 14 residues. Germline values: CDR1 LNHDA, CDR2 SQIVND (reference sequence). CDR3: CASSNRGVIAPLHF. The CDR3 DNA follows: TGTGCCAGTAGTAACAGGGGTGTTATCGCCCCCCTCCACTTT.

The chain joins TRBV2 to TRBJ2-7; D is undetermined. The CDR3 spans 12 residues. Germline assignment: CDR1 SNHLY and CDR2 FYNNEI. V was pared by 4 bases and J by 0 bases, with 4 bases between. CDR3: CASSGSSYEQYF. The CDR3 nucleotides are TGTGCCAGCAGTGGTAGCTCCTACGAGCAGTACTTC. Full variable domain (missing parts from reference TRBV2 and TRBJ2-7): EPEVTQTPSHQVTQMGQEVILRCVPISNHLYFYWYRQILGQKVEFLVSFYNNEISEKSEIFDDQFSVERPDGSNFTLKIRSTKLEDSAMYFCASSGSSYEQYFGPGTRLTVT.

The gene calls are TRBV4-1 and TRBJ2-2, with D perhaps matching TRBD1 (6 bases). From germline, CDR1 is MGHRA and CDR2 YSYEKL. The ends were cut back, 0 bases at V and 4 bases at J, with 12 bases in the middle. The CDR3 spans 16 residues. CDR3 amino acids: CASSQDLGAGTGELFF. The CDR3 DNA reads as TGCGCCAGCAGCCAAGATTTGGGGGCGGGCACCGGGGAGCTGTTTTTT.

The rearrangement uses TRBV27 and TRBJ2-1, with 7 bases identical to TRBD2. This CDR3 comprises 16 residues. Germline assignment: CDR1 MNHEY and CDR2 SMNVEV (reference sequence). J gave up 1 base and V 3 bases, and 6 bases lay outside the gene matches. CDR3 sequence reads: CASSFEASGSYNEQFF. The DNA for the CDR3 is TGTGCCAGCAGTTTCGAGGCTAGCGGATCCTACAATGAGCAGTTCTTC.

V gene TRBV5-1 combines with J gene TRBJ2-7, with TRBD1 matching 9 bases. J was trimmed by 2 bases and V by 3 bases; bases with no gene match: 3. Germline V gene lookup returns CDR1 SGHRS and CDR2 YFSETQ. CDR3 size: 14 residues. In DNA, the CDR3 is TGCGCCAGCAGCTGGGGACAGGGAACCTACGAGCAGTACTTC. Translated: CASSWGQGTYEQYF.

The rearrangement joins TRBV30 to TRBJ2-5; D may be TRBD1 (5 bases). The CDR3 totals 14 residues. The V end lost 3 bases, the J end lost 2 bases, and 13 bases lay between the germline ends. CDR1 GTSNPN and CDR2 SVGIG come from the germline V gene (reference sequence). The CDR3 loop reads CAWSSTGPQETQYF. The CDR3 coding sequence is TGTGCCTGGAGCAGCACAGGACCACAAGAGACCCAGTACTTC.

The chain employs TRBV6-1 and TRBJ1-1; the D is unclear. The CDR3 spans 13 residues. V dropped 0 bases and J dropped 5 bases, with 7 bases sitting between them. The germline gives CDR1 MNHNS, CDR2 SASEGT. CDR3 protein: CASSEAWRTEAFF. In DNA, the CDR3 is TGTGCCAGCAGTGAAGCTTGGAGGACTGAAGCTTTCTTT.